This T cell receptor beta chain is from a study of shared clonotypes between healthy human individuals. The wider study: Three plates each covered CD4 naive and memory; CD8 naive two, CD8 memory one. Broader study findings: Sampling involved blood alone; tissue repertoires likely differ.

The table came from immunoSEQ multiplex PCR; TCRdb's copy has only in-frame clones and leaves some out. The sample lists approximately 400,000 clones; around 96% were seen once. Trimming pared 1 base from V and 0 bases from J, leaving 17 bases between. The CDR3 has 17 amino acids. Germline V gene lookup returns CDR1 SGHRS and CDR2 YFSETQ. Comment on this clone: Its antigen is as yet unknown.

Sequencing was carried out using memory CD8+ T cells sorted from blood. The subset is: CD45RO+ cells pooled with CCR7-negative TemRA cells. This TCR was sampled from a man aged 25 to 45 in good health. The rearrangement links TRBV5-1 to TRBJ2-7; D perhaps matches TRBD1 (5 bases). The CDR3 region is CASSLQPRVFGSYEQYF. CDR3 in DNA: TGCGCCAGCAGCTTGCAACCCAGGGTGTTCGGCTCCTACGAGCAGTACTTC.